This TCR beta chain comes out of a study of cytomegalovirus exposure and HLA in healthy donors. PCR involved 60 Vbeta and 13 Jbeta primers. TCRdb's copy holds only in-frame clones and misses some; the assay was immunoSEQ multiplex PCR. The sample lists 150,000 to 180,000 clones, roughly 82% occurring once. Concerning this clone itself: Its antigen remains unknown.

Study observations and caveats: Rare TCR sequences dominated, though some public TCRs recurred in many donors. A later analysis reportedly identified an Asian-associated ancestry cluster as carrying fewer N-insertions than the approximately 670-donor mean.

V lost 7 bases, J lost 5 bases, and 5 bases stayed unmatched. From germline, CDR1 is SNHLY and CDR2 FYNNEI. This CDR3 comprises 14 residues. The receptor comes from a woman between 45 and 60 years old in good health and CMV-seropositive. The rearrangement uses TRBV2 and TRBJ1-2; 12 nucleotides line up with TRBD1. The material sequenced was PBMCs. Here the CDR3 reads CASTGQGALYGYTF. The CDR3, as DNA: TGTGCCAGCACGGGACAGGGGGCTTTATATGGCTACACCTTC. The whole variable domain, filled in from reference TRBV2 and TRBJ1-2, reads EPEVTQTPSHQVTQMGQEVILRCVPISNHLYFYWYRQILGQKVEFLVSFYNNEISEKSEIFDDQFSVERPDGSNFTLKIRSTKLEDSAMYFCASTGQGALYGYTFGSGTRLTVV.